This TCR beta chain was recovered during a study of T cell responses to AZD1222 COVID-19 vaccine. The study, taken as a whole, reports: Spike was spanned by vaccine-associated CD4 TCRs, with dominance at 160-218 and 743-854.

As concerns this clone: The antigen is not known.

The table came from immunoSEQ multiplex PCR; TCRdb's copy has only in-frame clones and leaves some out. The sample consists of about 120,000 clones, roughly 92% of them appearing once. Germline V CDR1 and CDR2: SGHTA, FQGTGA. The CDR3 length is 12 residues. V was pared by 3 bases and J by 6 bases, with 6 bases between. The rearrangement links TRBV7-3 to TRBJ2-1; D ambiguous. The sequencing used peripheral blood, collected 28 days after the second AZD1222 dose. The origin of this receptor is an adult who received the AZD1222 COVID-19 vaccine. CDR3 nucleotide sequence: TGTGCCAGCAGCTTTGTTAGCAATGAGCAGTTCTTC. This sequence encodes CASSFVSNEQFF. The variable domain in full, completed from reference TRBV7-3 and TRBJ2-1, reads GAGVSQTPSNKVTEKGKYVELRCDPISGHTALYWYRQSLGQGPEFLIYFQGTGAADDSGLPNDRFFAVRPEGSVSTLKIQRTERGDSAVYLCASSFVSNEQFFGPGTRLTVL.